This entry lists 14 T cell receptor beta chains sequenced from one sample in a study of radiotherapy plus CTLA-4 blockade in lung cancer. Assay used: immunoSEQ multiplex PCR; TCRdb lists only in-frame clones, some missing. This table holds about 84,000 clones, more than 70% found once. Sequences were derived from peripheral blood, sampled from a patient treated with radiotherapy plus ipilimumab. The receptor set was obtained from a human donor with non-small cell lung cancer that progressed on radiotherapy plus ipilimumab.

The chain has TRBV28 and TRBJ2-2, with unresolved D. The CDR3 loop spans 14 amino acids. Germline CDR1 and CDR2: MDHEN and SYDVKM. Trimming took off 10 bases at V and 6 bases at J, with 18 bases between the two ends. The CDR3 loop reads CATLSGGYPGELFF. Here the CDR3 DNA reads TGTGCCACTCTCTCGGGCGGATATCCCGGGGAGCTGTTTTTT.

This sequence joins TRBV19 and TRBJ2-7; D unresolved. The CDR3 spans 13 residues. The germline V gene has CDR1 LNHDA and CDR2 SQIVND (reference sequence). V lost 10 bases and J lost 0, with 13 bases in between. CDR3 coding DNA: TGTGCCACGATCGCGCAGGCCTCCTACGAGCAGTACTTC. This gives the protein CATIAQASYEQYF. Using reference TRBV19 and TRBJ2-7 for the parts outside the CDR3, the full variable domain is DGGITQSPKYLFRKEGQNVTLSCEQNLNHDAMYWYRQDPGQGLRLIYYSQIVNDFQKGDIAEGYSVSREKKESFPLTVTSAQKNPTAFYLCATIAQASYEQYFGPGTRLTVT.

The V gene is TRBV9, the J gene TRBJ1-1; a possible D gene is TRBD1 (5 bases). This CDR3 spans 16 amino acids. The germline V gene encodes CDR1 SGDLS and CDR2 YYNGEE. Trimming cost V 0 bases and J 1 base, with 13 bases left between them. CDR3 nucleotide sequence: TGTGCCAGCAGCGTAGAGGGTGGAGGGGCGAACACTGAAGCTTTCTTT. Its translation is CASSVEGGGANTEAFF.

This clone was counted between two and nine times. The CDR3 region is CASSPGTISGANVLTF. The CDR3 bases are TGTGCCAGCAGCCCAGGGACTATCTCTGGGGCCAACGTCCTGACTTTC. This chain joins TRBV7-9 and TRBJ2-6; 7 bases match TRBD2. CDR3 length equals 16 residues. Germline-derived CDR1 and CDR2 are SEHNR and FQNEAQ (reference sequence). The junction had 4 bases not matched to a gene; V was cut back by 5 bases and J by 0 bases.

Here the CDR3 DNA reads TGTGCCAGCAGTTCGAGGAACAGGGTGTCCTACGAGCAGTACTTC. Its protein is CASSSRNRVSYEQYF. The V and J genes are TRBV27 and TRBJ2-7; tentatively, D is TRBD1 (6 bases). CDR1 MNHEY and CDR2 SMNVEV come from the germline V gene (reference sequence). The CDR3 consists of 15 residues. V lost 4 bases to trimming and J lost 1 base, with 14 bases between them.

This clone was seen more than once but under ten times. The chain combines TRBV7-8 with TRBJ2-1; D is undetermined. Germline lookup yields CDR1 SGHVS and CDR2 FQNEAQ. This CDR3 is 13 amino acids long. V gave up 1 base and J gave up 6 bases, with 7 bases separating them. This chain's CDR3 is CASSLGLPNEQFF. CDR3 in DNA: TGTGCCAGCAGCTTAGGGCTGCCCAATGAGCAGTTCTTC.

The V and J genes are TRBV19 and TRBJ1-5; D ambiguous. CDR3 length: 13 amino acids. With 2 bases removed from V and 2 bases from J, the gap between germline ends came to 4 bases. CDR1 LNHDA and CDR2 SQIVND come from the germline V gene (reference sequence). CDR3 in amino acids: CASSITGNQPQHF. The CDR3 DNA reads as TGTGCCAGTAGTATAACAGGCAATCAGCCCCAGCATTTT.

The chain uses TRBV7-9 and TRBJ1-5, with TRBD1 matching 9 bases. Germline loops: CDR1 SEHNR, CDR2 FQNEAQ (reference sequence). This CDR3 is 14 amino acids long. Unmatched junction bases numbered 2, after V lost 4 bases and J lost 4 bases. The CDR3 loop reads CASSSGQGNQPQHF. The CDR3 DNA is TGTGCCAGCAGCTCGGGACAGGGAAATCAGCCCCAGCATTTT.

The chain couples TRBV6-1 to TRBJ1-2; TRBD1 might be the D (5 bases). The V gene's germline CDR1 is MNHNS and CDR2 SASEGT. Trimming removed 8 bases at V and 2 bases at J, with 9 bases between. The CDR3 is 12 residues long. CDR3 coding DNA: TGTGCCAGCCGAAGGGGCAACTATGGCTACACCTTC. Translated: CASRRGNYGYTF.

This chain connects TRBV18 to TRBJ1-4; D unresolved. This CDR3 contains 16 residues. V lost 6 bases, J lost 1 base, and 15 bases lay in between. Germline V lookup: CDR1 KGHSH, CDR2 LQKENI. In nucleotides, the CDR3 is TGTGCCAGCTCTCCCGCCCAAGTAGTAACTAATGAAAAACTGTTTTTT. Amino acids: CASSPAQVVTNEKLFF.

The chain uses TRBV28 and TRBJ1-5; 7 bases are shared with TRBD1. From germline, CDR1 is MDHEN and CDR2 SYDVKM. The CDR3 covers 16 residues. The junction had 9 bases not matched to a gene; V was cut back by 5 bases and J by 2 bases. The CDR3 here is CASSTPQGSGNQPQHF. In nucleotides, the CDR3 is TGTGCCAGCAGTACTCCACAGGGGAGCGGCAATCAGCCCCAGCATTTT.

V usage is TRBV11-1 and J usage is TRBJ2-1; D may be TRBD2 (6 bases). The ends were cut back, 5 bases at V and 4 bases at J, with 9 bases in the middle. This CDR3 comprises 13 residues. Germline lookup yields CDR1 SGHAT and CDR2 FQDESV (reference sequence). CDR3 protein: CASSPGVYNEQFF. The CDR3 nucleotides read TGTGCCAGCAGCCCGGGAGTTTACAATGAGCAGTTCTTC.

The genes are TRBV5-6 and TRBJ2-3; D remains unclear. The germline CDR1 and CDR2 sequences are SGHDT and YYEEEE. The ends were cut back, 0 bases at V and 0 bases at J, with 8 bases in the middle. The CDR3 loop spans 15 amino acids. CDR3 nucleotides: TGTGCCAGCAGCTTGGTTGGAATTAGCACAGATACGCAGTATTTT. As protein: CASSLVGISTDTQYF.

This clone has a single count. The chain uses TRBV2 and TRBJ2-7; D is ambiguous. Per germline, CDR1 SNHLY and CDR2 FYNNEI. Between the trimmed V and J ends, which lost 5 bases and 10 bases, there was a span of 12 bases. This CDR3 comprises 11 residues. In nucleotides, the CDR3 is TGTGCCAGCAGTCGGCAGAGGCCTCAGTACTTC. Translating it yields CASSRQRPQYF.